This T cell receptor beta chain is drawn from a study of blood T cell repertoires in COVID-19. TCRdb's copy holds only in-frame clones and misses some; the assay was immunoSEQ multiplex PCR. Of 120,000 to 150,000 clones listed, approximately 89% were seen once; the top ten hold over 9.5%. The germline V gene has CDR1 SGHDT and CDR2 YYEEEE. CDR3 length: 18 residues. J gave up 2 bases and V 2 bases, and 7 bases lay outside the gene matches. This TCR derives from a man in his sixties with active or convalescent COVID-19. The chain uses TRBV5-6 and TRBJ2-5; 15 bases are a match to TRBD2. Sequencing was performed on peripheral blood. The CDR3 DNA reads TGTGCCAGCAGCTTTTCTGGACTAGCGGGAGGGCGACAAGAGACCCAGTACTTC. Its translation: CASSFSGLAGGRQETQYF.